The 13 T cell receptor gamma chains reported below all come from one sample, sequenced in a study of human gamma delta and Vdelta1 T cells. TCRdb re-identified clones in the PCR reads via CATT. The data contain several thousand gamma-chain clones, around 50% of them singletons. Their target antigens are unknown. The sequenced sample was Vdelta1 gamma-delta T cells from blood grown in culture (DOT cells). These receptor sequences come from a human donor in good health.

V usage is TRGV2 and J usage is TRGJ1 or TRGJ2. In germline, CDR1 is EGSNGY, CDR2 YDSYNSKV. CDR3 length: 14 residues. The ends lost 3 bases at V and 12 bases at J; junction bases unmatched: 17. CDR3 in amino acids: CATWDRFSPVRKLF. CDR3 nucleotide sequence: TGTGCCACCTGGGACAGGTTCTCCCCGGTACGGAAACTCTTT.

This clone is a singleton in its sample. V usage is TRGV9 and J usage is TRGJP2. The CDR3 is 12 residues long. CDR1 is GITISATS and CDR2 is ISYDGTV in the germline V gene (reference sequence). J lost 3 bases, V lost 5 bases, and 0 bases had no gene match. The CDR3 DNA reads TGTGCCTTGTGGGGTAGTGATTGGATCAAGACGTTT. It specifies CALWGSDWIKTF.

The gene calls are TRGV9 and TRGJ1 or TRGJ2. The V gene end was trimmed by 3 bases and the J gene end by 11 bases; junction bases not matched to a gene: 7. CDR1 and CDR2 from the germline V gene are GITISATS and ISYDGTV (reference sequence). The CDR3 has 11 residues. The DNA of the CDR3 is TGTGCCTTGTGGGAGATTAGTCAGAAACTCTTT. Protein sequence: CALWEISQKLF.

This clone was observed a few times. The chain recombines TRGV10 with TRGJP1. TRGV10 is noted as an ORF with a role that remains uncertain. This CDR3 contains 12 residues. V shed 11 bases, J shed 5 bases, and the junction held 6 bases outside the gene matches. CDR3 in DNA: TGTGCTGCGGTAGGGACTGGTTGGTTCAAGATATTT. Protein: CAAVGTGWFKIF.

This clone was counted between two and nine times. The chain combines TRGV3 with TRGJ1 or TRGJ2. The V gene end was trimmed by 2 bases and the J gene end by 5 bases; junction bases not matched to a gene: 6. The CDR3 extends over 13 amino acids. CDR1 and CDR2 (germline): VTNTFY, YDVSTARD (reference sequence). CDR3 in DNA: TGTGCCACCTGGGACACCGAGGATTATAAGAAACTCTTT. It specifies CATWDTEDYKKLF.

The chain uses TRGV5 and TRGJP2. J gave up 3 bases and V 5 bases, and 3 bases lay outside the gene matches. The CDR3 has 13 amino acids. Germline CDR1 VINAFY, CDR2 YDVSNSKD. Here the CDR3 reads CATWGCSDWIKTF. In DNA form, the CDR3 reads TGTGCCACCTGGGGTTGTAGTGATTGGATCAAGACGTTT.

For this clone: One junction end does not reproduce the germline sequence, and a read error may be involved. The same CDR3 can be traced to other DNA sequences in this sample. V usage is TRGV8 and J usage is TRGJP. From germline, CDR1 is VENAVY and CDR2 YDSYNSRV. The CDR3 loop spans 16 amino acids. As DNA, the CDR3 is TGTGCCACCTGGGATAGGCAGGAGTTGGGCAAAAAAATCAAGGTATTT. Amino acid sequence: CATWDRQELGKKIKVF.

Points on this clone: Other DNA sequences in the sample encode the same CDR3. The rearrangement uses TRGV8 and TRGJ1 or TRGJ2. Germline V gene sequence: CDR1 VENAVY, CDR2 YDSYNSRV. The CDR3 extends over 12 amino acids. V lost 0 bases, J lost 7 bases, and 3 bases stayed unmatched. The chain's CDR3 is CATWDRRYKKLF. The CDR3 region has the DNA TGTGCCACCTGGGATAGGCGCTATAAGAAACTCTTT.

This clone has just a few counts. The chain couples TRGV9 to TRGJP. This CDR3 is built from 16 residues. Per germline, CDR1 GITISATS and CDR2 ISYDGTV (reference sequence). J gave up 9 bases and V 1 base, and 6 bases lay outside the gene matches. CDR3: CALWEVGGLGKKIKVF. For the CDR3, the DNA is TGTGCCTTGTGGGAGGTAGGTGGGTTGGGCAAAAAAATCAAGGTATTT.

The chain uses TRGV5P and TRGJP2. TRGV5P has pseudogene status. The CDR3 consists of 17 residues. The CDR3 sequence is CATWHQAGGRSDWIKTF. The CDR3 DNA sequence: TGTGCCACCTGGCACCAGGCGGGGGGGCGTAGTGATTGGATCAAGACGTTT.

As regards this clone: Given a much more abundant clone one base away, this may be a read error. The chain employs TRGV8 and TRGJ1 or TRGJ2. The CDR3 contains 12 residues. V trimming: 5 bases; J trimming: 2 bases; junction bases outside the gene matches: 3. Germline CDR1 and CDR2: VENAVY and YDSYNSRV. Written as DNA, the CDR3 is TGTGCCACCTGGGTGGATTATTATAAGAAACTCTTT. Translation gives CATWVDYYKKLF.

The gene calls are TRGV3 and TRGJ1 or TRGJ2. V dropped 3 bases and J dropped 3; count of bases not matched to a gene: 11. The CDR3 covers 15 residues. CDR1 is VTNTFY, CDR2 YDVSTARD, per germline (reference sequence). CDR3 DNA sequence: TGTGCCACCTGGGACTTTAACGGGGTTTATTATAAGAAACTCTTT. Its translation is CATWDFNGVYYKKLF.

This clone was seen a handful of times. The rearrangement links TRGV2 to TRGJP1. This CDR3 has 13 residues. Germline V gene data show CDR1 as EGSNGY and CDR2 as YDSYNSKV. Germline trimming cut 2 bases from V and 8 bases from J; bases unmatched to any gene: 5. The CDR3 nucleotides are TGTGCCACCTGGGACGCATACGGTTGGTTCAAGATATTT. Translation gives CATWDAYGWFKIF.